The 24 T cell receptor beta chains listed next were all sequenced from one sample in a study of OX40 agonist ivuxolimab in advanced cancers. The protocol was immunoSEQ multiplex PCR, while the TCRdb copy is restricted to in-frame clones and leaves out a portion. The sample lists fewer than 85,000 clones, about 86% occurring once. Specimen: CD4+ or CD8+ T cells sorted from blood, collected in a trial of the OX40 agonist ivuxolimab. The receptors shown here come from an adult with an advanced solid tumor such as melanoma, head and neck, liver or kidney cancer.

The V and J genes are TRBV2 and TRBJ2-3; the D is unclear. Germline V gives CDR1 SNHLY, CDR2 FYNNEI. V shed 10 bases and J shed 4 bases, with 12 bases lying between them. The CDR3 length is 12 residues. This chain's CDR3 is CATGLGADTQYF. The DNA of the CDR3 is TGTGCCACCGGTCTTGGGGCAGATACGCAGTATTTT.

The chain is built from TRBV30 and TRBJ2-6; D remains ambiguous. The CDR3 length is 18 residues. With 3 bases removed from V and 4 bases from J, the gap between germline ends came to 22 bases. The germline V gene has CDR1 GTSNPN and CDR2 SVGIG (reference sequence). Written as DNA, the CDR3 is TGTGCCTGGAGGCGACTGAGGACCGGCCTTAGGGGGGCCAACGTCCTGACTTTC. Protein sequence: CAWRRLRTGLRGANVLTF.

The chain links TRBV5-1 to TRBJ2-3; 12 bases line up with TRBD2. Looked up from germline, CDR1 is SGHRS and CDR2 is YFSETQ. This CDR3 contains 16 residues. The V segment lost 4 bases and the J segment 2 bases; nucleotides outside the gene matches: 5. CDR3 DNA: TGCGCCAGCAGCCCAGGACTAGCGGGATACACAGATACGCAGTATTTT. As protein: CASSPGLAGYTDTQYF.

The chain recombines TRBV2 with TRBJ2-1; TRBD1 might be the D (5 bases). Between the trimmed V and J ends, which lost 4 bases and 8 bases, there was a span of 12 bases. CDR1 is SNHLY, CDR2 FYNNEI, per germline. The CDR3 sequence is 13 residues long. CDR3 nucleotides: TGTGCCAGCAGTGTCTCCCCAGGGTATGAGCAGTTCTTC. Residues: CASSVSPGYEQFF.

The V gene is TRBV5-4, the J gene TRBJ2-5, with TRBD1 matching 9 bases. The V gene end was trimmed by 3 bases and the J gene end by 2 bases; junction bases not matched to a gene: 5. The CDR3 has 15 amino acids. CDR1 and CDR2 from the germline V gene are SGHNT and YYREEE (reference sequence). CDR3 amino acids: CASSYTGTGQETQYF. The CDR3 DNA is TGTGCCAGCAGCTACACCGGGACAGGGCAAGAGACCCAGTACTTC.

This chain links TRBV11-2 with TRBJ2-3, with D perhaps TRBD1 or TRBD2 (5 bases each). The CDR3 has 15 amino acids. V was cut by 4 bases and J by 0 bases, with 11 bases left in between. In germline, CDR1 is SGHAT, CDR2 FQNNGV. This CDR3 is CASSSDGASTDTQYF. The CDR3 nucleotides read TGTGCCAGCAGCTCAGACGGGGCTAGCACAGATACGCAGTATTTT.

The chain employs TRBV5-4 and TRBJ2-5; unclear D gene. The CDR3 sequence is 14 residues long. The germline V gene encodes CDR1 SGHNT and CDR2 YYREEE (reference sequence). Trimming shortened V by 2 bases and J by 2 bases, and 10 bases separated the two germline ends. CDR3 sequence (DNA): TGTGCCAGCAGCTTAGGTCAGATTCAAGAGACCCAGTACTTC. This codes for CASSLGQIQETQYF.

V and J are TRBV5-1 and TRBJ2-7; 7 bases agree with TRBD1. The J segment lost 6 bases and the V segment lost 0 bases, leaving 3 bases of the junction unmatched. Germline values: CDR1 SGHRS, CDR2 YFSETQ. This CDR3 is 13 amino acids long. CDR3 sequence: CASSLVQGFEQYF. CDR3 sequence (DNA): TGCGCCAGCAGCTTGGTACAGGGGTTCGAGCAGTACTTC.

This sequence joins TRBV6-6 and TRBJ2-1, with D unclear. CDR1 is MNHNY, CDR2 SVGAGI, per germline (reference sequence). Trimming removed 9 bases from V and 5 bases from J, with 8 bases in between. The CDR3 is made up of 11 amino acids. The chain's CDR3 is CASIRDNEQFF. In nucleotides, the CDR3 is TGTGCCAGTATCCGAGACAATGAGCAGTTCTTC.

The chain employs TRBV7-2 and TRBJ2-7; 9 bases agree with TRBD2. CDR3 length: 16 amino acids. V lost 5 bases to trimming and J lost 4 bases; unmatched junction nucleotides: 12. From germline, CDR1 is SGHTA and CDR2 FQGNSA. The DNA for the CDR3 is TGTGCCAGCAGCCAACAGGGAGGCGGGAGGGGGTACGAGCAGTACTTC. Translating it yields CASSQQGGGRGYEQYF.

The chain links TRBV7-9 to TRBJ1-1; the D is unclear. V lost 2 bases and J 1 base, leaving 11 bases between the germline ends. The CDR3 sequence is 15 residues long. Germline lookup yields CDR1 SEHNR and CDR2 FQNEAQ (reference sequence). The CDR3 sequence is CASSLLTPSNTEAFF. The CDR3, as DNA: TGTGCCAGCAGCTTACTTACGCCGTCGAACACTGAAGCTTTCTTT.

The chain uses TRBV7-3 and TRBJ2-1; 10 bases are a match to TRBD2. The CDR3 sequence is 16 residues long. Trimming at V came to 3 bases and at J to 6 bases, leaving 8 bases not matched to a gene. Germline V lookup: CDR1 SGHTA, CDR2 FQGTGA. The DNA of the CDR3 is TGTGCCAGCAGCTTGTCTTTAGCGGGAGGAGGCAATGAGCAGTTCTTC. Protein sequence: CASSLSLAGGGNEQFF.

V usage is TRBV19 and J usage is TRBJ2-1, with 7 nucleotides matching TRBD2. Per the germline V gene, CDR1 is LNHDA and CDR2 is SQIVND (reference sequence). CDR3 length: 16 residues. V dropped 3 bases and J dropped 0; count of bases not matched to a gene: 5. The CDR3, as DNA: TGTGCCAGTAGTATGGGCCTAGCGGACTCCTACAATGAGCAGTTCTTC. Amino acid sequence: CASSMGLADSYNEQFF.

The count of this clone is one. The chain is built from TRBV12-5 and TRBJ1-5, with 7 bases lining up with TRBD1. The CDR3 runs 19 residues. Looked up from germline, CDR1 is LGHNT and CDR2 is FRNRAP. The trim removed 6 bases at V and 1 base at J, leaving 18 bases unmatched. CDR3 in DNA: TGTGCTAGTGGATCAGGGGGACTCGGCCGCCTTTCAAGCAATCAGCCCCAGCATTTT. This translates into CASGSGGLGRLSSNQPQHF.

For the CDR3, the DNA is TGTGCCAGCAGCCTTCGGGGGGGAGGGATTTACGAGCAGTACTTC. Protein product: CASSLRGGGIYEQYF. This chain joins TRBV27 and TRBJ2-7, with 8 bases that match TRBD2. This CDR3 is built from 15 residues. J was trimmed by 4 bases and V by 6 bases; bases with no gene match: 11. The germline V gene encodes CDR1 MNHEY and CDR2 SMNVEV (reference sequence).

The chain combines TRBV7-2 with TRBJ2-7; D assignment may be TRBD1 or TRBD2 (6 bases each). This CDR3 contains 15 residues. Trimming cost V 1 base and J 0 bases, with 10 bases left between them. Germline V gives CDR1 SGHTA, CDR2 FQGNSA. This CDR3 is CASSLEGGNSYEQYF. For the CDR3, the DNA is TGTGCCAGCAGCTTAGAGGGGGGAAACTCCTACGAGCAGTACTTC.

CDR3 sequence: CASSLGSYNEQFF. The CDR3 region has the DNA TGCGCCAGCAGCCTGGGATCCTACAATGAGCAGTTCTTC. The chain employs TRBV10-2 and TRBJ2-1; no firm D call. The V gene's germline CDR1 is WSHSY and CDR2 SAAADI. V was pared by 6 bases and J by 1 base, with 7 bases between. The CDR3 extends over 13 amino acids.

This sequence joins TRBV18 and TRBJ2-7, with 10 bases aligning to TRBD2. The trim removed 3 bases at V and 3 bases at J, leaving 5 bases unmatched. CDR1 and CDR2 from the germline V gene are KGHSH and LQKENI. The length of the CDR3 is 15 residues. The DNA of the CDR3 is TGTGCCAGCTCACCCCGGACTAGCGGAGTCTACGAGCAGTACTTC. Translation gives CASSPRTSGVYEQYF.

Concerning this clone itself: This specimen includes other DNA sequences encoding the same CDR3. The rearrangement joins TRBV4-3 to TRBJ1-1; D uncertain. The V and J ends lost 0 bases and 0 bases respectively, with 2 bases between them. The CDR3 loop spans 13 amino acids. Germline V lookup: CDR1 LGHNA, CDR2 YSLEER. CDR3 nucleotide sequence: TGCGCCAGCAGCCAAGACCTGAACACTGAAGCTTTCTTT. Its translation is CASSQDLNTEAFF.

The CDR3 DNA reads TGTGCCAGCAGCTCTTCAAATAGCGGGCGAACGTACGAGCAGTACTTC. Translated, it gives CASSSSNSGRTYEQYF. The chain uses TRBV7-9 and TRBJ2-7; TRBD2 aligns across 7 bases. V was clipped by 4 bases and J by 4 bases; unmatched bases: 13. This CDR3 spans 16 amino acids. CDR1 is SEHNR, CDR2 FQNEAQ, per germline (reference sequence).

The rearrangement joins TRBV7-2 to TRBJ2-7; D is unclear. Germline V gene lookup returns CDR1 SGHTA and CDR2 FQGNSA. This CDR3 contains 13 residues. The ends were cut back, 10 bases at V and 5 bases at J, with 18 bases in the middle. CDR3 coding DNA: TGTGCCACCTCGTTGGGGTTCCCCGACGAGCAGTACTTC. Amino acid sequence: CATSLGFPDEQYF.

The V call is TRBV7-2, the J call TRBJ2-5, with 7 nucleotides matching TRBD1. CDR1 is SGHTA and CDR2 is FQGNSA in the germline V gene. The length of the CDR3 is 16 residues. The V gene end was trimmed by 2 bases and the J gene end by 1 base; junction bases not matched to a gene: 7. In DNA form, the CDR3 reads TGTGCCAGCAGCTTACTGGGACAGATGGCCCAAGAGACCCAGTACTTC. Translated: CASSLLGQMAQETQYF. Full variable domain (missing parts from reference TRBV7-2 and TRBJ2-5): GAGVSQSPSNKVTEKGKDVELRCDPISGHTALYWYRQSLGQGLEFLIYFQGNSAPDKSGLPSDRFSAERTGGSVSTLTIQRTQQEDSAVYLCASSLLGQMAQETQYFGPGTRLLVL.

The chain has TRBV7-2 and TRBJ2-7, with 9 bases aligning to TRBD2. CDR1 is SGHTA, CDR2 FQGNSA, per germline. The CDR3 has 16 amino acids. The ends lost 0 bases at V and 1 base at J; junction bases unmatched: 4. The CDR3 sequence is CASSLASSGTSYEQYF. Here the CDR3 DNA reads TGTGCCAGCAGCTTAGCGTCTAGCGGGACTTCCTACGAGCAGTACTTC.

The chain joins TRBV2 to TRBJ2-5, with D perhaps TRBD1 (5 bases). This CDR3 is built from 14 residues. Between the trimmed V and J ends, which lost 4 bases and 6 bases, there was a span of 15 bases. CDR1 is SNHLY and CDR2 is FYNNEI in the germline V gene. CDR3 DNA sequence: TGTGCCAGCAGTGGTGCCAGGGCTAGAAAGACCCAGTACTTC. Its translation: CASSGARARKTQYF.